The T cell receptor beta chain described here comes from a study of blood T cell repertoires in COVID-19. The germline V and J ends were trimmed by 3 bases and 7 bases, with 10 bases remaining between them. The CDR3 extends over 13 amino acids. Looked up from germline, CDR1 is MNHEY and CDR2 is SMNVEV (reference sequence). Clones were read by immunoSEQ multiplex PCR, and TCRdb kept only the in-frame ones, dropping some. The sample includes about 280,000 clones, approximately 90% seen only once; the top ten take about 6%. The specimen sequenced was PBMCs or T cells enriched from blood (not recorded which). The TCR comes from a woman in her forties who had recovered from COVID-19. The chain uses TRBV27 and TRBJ1-5; no reliable D call. This CDR3 reads CASSLSPGQPQHF. In DNA form, the CDR3 reads TGTGCCAGCAGTTTGTCACCCGGGCAGCCCCAGCATTTT.